The 20 T cell receptor beta chains below were found in one sample sequenced in a study of CD4+ T cells in melanoma (dated by TCRdb to the early 2020s). The library was built by means of the immunoSEQ multiplex PCR assay. TCRdb limited this immuneACCESS table to in-frame rearrangements with V and J called. A share of clones is missing; checked studies link under half to unresolved V genes, and the rest is unexplained. This sample lists 9,100 or so clones; about 78% were detected once. Together, the top ten hold about 24% of the sample. The sample comprised tumor tissue. The receptors were sampled from a human donor with melanoma.

The chain has TRBV9 and TRBJ2-4, with D possibly matching TRBD1 (6 bases). In germline, CDR1 is SGDLS, CDR2 YYNGEE. V lost 3 bases and J 1 base, leaving 8 bases between the germline ends. This CDR3 has 14 residues. In DNA form, the CDR3 reads TGTGCCAGCAGCGGGGGGCCCGCCAAAAACATTCAGTACTTC. Translated, it gives CASSGGPAKNIQYF.

Sample share makes this clone large (0.1 to 1%). The chain uses TRBV4-1 and TRBJ2-3, with D perhaps matching TRBD1 (6 bases). V shed 2 bases and J shed 5 bases, with 17 bases lying between them. Germline loops: CDR1 MGHRA, CDR2 YSYEKL. The CDR3 has 16 amino acids. The CDR3 DNA reads TGCGCCAGCAGCCAACATCGACAGGCAGGAGGAGATACGCAGTATTTT. The encoded protein is CASSQHRQAGGDTQYF.

This clone ranks as medium-sized. The chain couples TRBV18 to TRBJ1-6, with D uncertain. CDR1 is KGHSH and CDR2 is LQKENI in the germline V gene. Deletions cut 8 bases from V and 5 bases from J, with 22 bases between. The CDR3 covers 17 residues. The CDR3 coding sequence is TGTGCCAGCCGGTCCTTGGGCTTATTTCGTAATAATTCACCCCTCCACTTT. This codes for CASRSLGLFRNNSPLHF. Full variable domain (missing parts from reference TRBV18 and TRBJ1-6): NAGVMQNPRHLVRRRGQEARLRCSPMKGHSHVYWYRQLPEEGLKFMVYLQKENIIDESGMPKERFSAEFPKEGPSILRIQQVVRGDSAAYFCASRSLGLFRNNSPLHFGNGTRLTVT.

CDR3 in amino acids: CASRAGQPLTNTEAFF. The CDR3 DNA sequence: TGTGCCAGCAGGGCGGGACAGCCCTTAACAAACACTGAAGCTTTCTTT. This chain uses TRBV27 with TRBJ1-1, with TRBD1 matching 7 bases. The V gene end was trimmed by 6 bases and the J gene end by 2 bases; junction bases not matched to a gene: 12. From germline, CDR1 is MNHEY and CDR2 SMNVEV (reference sequence). The CDR3 has 16 residues.

This clone has a handful of counts. Since a far larger clone is one base different, this is likely a read error. The chain employs TRBV5-6 and TRBJ2-2; 9 bases are shared with TRBD1. CDR1 and CDR2 (germline): SGHDT, YYEEEE. Losses at the gene ends were 3 bases for V and 8 bases for J; bases not matched to a gene: 2. This CDR3 comprises 13 residues. Here the CDR3 DNA reads TGTGCCAGCAGCTGGACAGGGGAGGGGGAGCTGTTTTTT. Its translation: CASSWTGEGELFF.

The chain links TRBV5-4 to TRBJ2-2; no definite D call. Per germline, CDR1 SGHNT and CDR2 YYREEE (reference sequence). The length of the CDR3 is 12 residues. V was pared by 2 bases and J by 6 bases, with 5 bases between. The CDR3 DNA follows: TGTGCCAGCAGCTTTGATGCCGGGGAGCTGTTTTTT. Its translation: CASSFDAGELFF.

The chain links TRBV29-1 to TRBJ2-7; D is perhaps TRBD2 (7 bases). Germline lookup yields CDR1 SQVTM and CDR2 ANQGSEA. This CDR3 region has 14 residues. Deletions cut 0 bases from V and 2 bases from J, with 11 bases between. CDR3 in DNA: TGCAGCGTTGAAGATCGGGGGGCTACCTACGAGCAGTACTTC. Amino acids: CSVEDRGATYEQYF.

The rearrangement uses TRBV6-4 and TRBJ2-3, with D possibly TRBD2 on 6 matching bases. CDR1 and CDR2 (germline): MRHNA, SNTAGT. V lost 2 bases, J lost 3 bases, and 18 bases lay in between. The CDR3 contains 17 residues. The CDR3 here is CASSDARLSRGTDTQYF. The CDR3 bases are TGTGCCAGCAGTGACGCTAGACTTAGCCGGGGGACAGATACGCAGTATTTT.

CDR3 sequence reads: CASSCGDRGDGYTF. In nucleotides, the CDR3 is TGCGCCAGCAGTTGCGGGGACAGGGGGGATGGCTACACCTTC. The V and J genes are TRBV10-1 and TRBJ1-2; 11 nucleotides line up with TRBD1. Germline CDR1 reads WNHNN; CDR2 reads SYGVQD (reference sequence). V gave up 5 bases and J gave up 6 bases; unmatched junction bases: 5. The CDR3 covers 14 residues.

This chain links TRBV5-6 with TRBJ2-2; D gene unclear. The CDR3 has 13 amino acids. V was cut by 1 base and J by 6 bases, with 7 bases left in between. CDR1 SGHDT and CDR2 YYEEEE come from the germline V gene. The chain's CDR3 is CASSLRVPGELFF. The CDR3 nucleotides are TGTGCCAGCAGCTTGAGGGTCCCCGGGGAGCTGTTTTTT. Together with reference TRBV5-6 and TRBJ2-2, the CDR3 gives the full variable domain: DAGVTQSPTHLIKTRGQQVTLRCSPKSGHDTVSWYQQALGQGPQFIFQYYEEEERQRGNFPDRFSGHQFPNYSSELNVNALLLGDSALYLCASSLRVPGELFFGEGSRLTVL.

In this sample, this clone turned up a few times. The rearrangement links TRBV4-2 to TRBJ2-2; 9 bases line up with TRBD2. Germline V lookup: CDR1 LGHNA, CDR2 YNFKEQ. The CDR3 is 13 amino acids. V was pared by 4 bases and J by 6 bases, with 0 bases of the junction left unmatched. As DNA, the CDR3 is TGTGCCAGCAGCCGCGGGGGGGCCGGGGAGCTGTTTTTT. Its protein is CASSRGGAGELFF.

In its sample, this clone was seen a few times. The chain links TRBV5-1 to TRBJ2-3; D is unresolved. Germline V gene lookup returns CDR1 SGHRS and CDR2 YFSETQ. The CDR3 has 14 residues. Trimming took off 4 bases at V and 2 bases at J, with 11 bases between the two ends. The CDR3 loop reads CASSIGLYTDTQYF. CDR3 in DNA: TGCGCCAGCAGCATCGGTCTTTACACAGATACGCAGTATTTT.

The V gene is TRBV29-1, the J gene TRBJ1-4, with D possibly being TRBD1 (5 bases). The CDR3 sequence is 13 residues long. Germline values: CDR1 SQVTM, CDR2 ANQGSEA. V was pared by 4 bases and J by 8 bases, with 14 bases between. CDR3 in amino acids: CSVVPVGAEKLFF. In nucleotides, the CDR3 is TGCAGCGTTGTCCCAGTCGGGGCGGAAAAACTGTTTTTT.

The chain employs TRBV27 and TRBJ1-6; perhaps TRBD1 as D (6 bases). CDR3 length: 14 residues. V lost 5 bases to trimming and J lost 7 bases, with 12 bases between them. Germline values: CDR1 MNHEY, CDR2 SMNVEV (reference sequence). The CDR3 sequence: CASSPLGGNSPLHF. The CDR3 bases are TGTGCCAGCAGTCCCCTAGGGGGAAATTCACCCCTCCACTTT.

The V gene is TRBV6-1, the J gene TRBJ1-2, with D unresolved. This CDR3 has 16 residues. V lost 0 bases to trimming and J lost 4 bases, with 15 bases between them. Germline CDR1 is MNHNS and CDR2 is SASEGT. The CDR3 region has the DNA TGTGCCAGCAGTGAAGCGCTCCAGGCGACCCTCTATGGCTACACCTTC. Translated, it gives CASSEALQATLYGYTF.

This clone was counted only a few times. The V gene is TRBV7-9, the J gene TRBJ2-7, with D unclear. This CDR3 is 11 amino acids long. Trimming removed 6 bases from V and 1 base from J, with 4 bases in between. Germline loops: CDR1 SEHNR, CDR2 FQNEAQ (reference sequence). The CDR3 spells CASSLSYEQYF. The CDR3 coding sequence is TGTGCCAGCAGTTTATCCTACGAGCAGTACTTC.

This rearrangement joins TRBV10-1 to TRBJ1-1; tentative D call: TRBD1 (5 bases). CDR3 length: 15 residues. V was clipped by 2 bases and J by 3 bases, with 13 bases between them. Looked up from germline, CDR1 is WNHNN and CDR2 is SYGVQD (reference sequence). CDR3 DNA: TGCGCCAGCAGTGAGAGTGGGGGTACCGACACTGAAGCTTTCTTT. It encodes CASSESGGTDTEAFF.

The rearrangement links TRBV10-3 to TRBJ2-1, with 10 bases fitting TRBD2. CDR1 and CDR2 (germline): ENHRY, SYGVKD. This CDR3 is 15 amino acids long. J lost 4 bases, V lost 5 bases, and 5 bases had no gene match. DNA for the CDR3: TGTGCCATCAGTCTTAGCGGGGGGCAGTACAATGAGCAGTTCTTC. This sequence encodes CAISLSGGQYNEQFF.

The chain carries TRBV23-1 and TRBJ1-2; tentative D call: TRBD1 (5 bases). TRBV23-1 is placed among ORFs of uncertain function. Trimming stripped 3 bases from V and 1 base from J, with 12 bases between. This CDR3 has 15 residues. The CDR3 coding sequence is TGCGCCAGCAGTCACCCGGGACGGATTAACTATGGCTACACCTTC. Translated, it gives CASSHPGRINYGYTF.

V usage is TRBV7-2 and J usage is TRBJ2-5; D is possibly TRBD1 or TRBD2 (5 bases each). The CDR3 has 14 residues. V lost 5 bases and J lost 0, with 10 bases in between. CDR1 is SGHTA and CDR2 is FQGNSA in the germline V gene. The CDR3 is CASSDGAYQETQYF. Here the CDR3 DNA reads TGTGCCAGCAGCGACGGGGCGTACCAAGAGACCCAGTACTTC.